The present entry profiles one T cell receptor (beta chain) with its context. Repertoires were generated with immunoSEQ multiplex PCR, while TCRdb's copy carries only in-frame clones and drops some. The sample consists of tens of thousands of clones, more than 70% of them appearing once. The sample belongs to a study of blood T cell repertoires in COVID-19. Study-level information: Spain, Italy and the United States supplied samples that represented acute and convalescent COVID-19. Sources were T cells, B-cell-depleted T cells, or PBMCs; the material itself was cDNA or gDNA.

The germline V gene encodes CDR1 LGHNA and CDR2 YNFKEQ. The length of the CDR3 is 18 residues. J lost 0 bases, V lost 0 bases, and 7 bases had no gene match. The sequenced sample consisted of peripheral blood. The rearrangement joins TRBV4-2 to TRBJ2-7; 11 nucleotides align to TRBD2. The TCR was taken from a man between 65 and 80 years old with active COVID-19. The CDR3 nucleotides read TGTGCCAGCAGCCAAGAATTACTAGCGGGGGTGCTCTCCTACGAGCAGTACTTC. Residues: CASSQELLAGVLSYEQYF.